This T cell receptor (beta chain) appears in the sequencing data of a study of vaccination and CD4 T cells after COVID-19. Study-level information: Convalescent individuals numbered four females and six males, two being Hispanic.

Treatment given: approximately 10-day PBMC culture with coronavirus spike peptide pools or control peptides (ViraFEST assay). Losses at the gene ends were 4 bases for V and 0 bases for J; bases not matched to a gene: 5. CDR1 is LNHDA, CDR2 SQIVND, per germline (reference sequence). This CDR3 has 15 amino acids. This clonotype appeared a single time. The antigen is undetermined. The Oncomine TCR Beta short-read assay was applied to DNA of cultured CD4+ T cells. TCRdb reprocessed the PCR reads with MiXCR, giving one entry per CDR3 protein. Among approximately 19,000 distinct CDR3 sequences listed, approximately 60% were seen once.

The sequence was collected from a human donor who had recovered from COVID-19. The sequencing input was CD4+ T cells from blood, cultured in vitro. The V and J genes are TRBV19 and TRBJ1-2, with 7 bases fitting TRBD1. The CDR3 reads CASSRDRASNYGYTF. As DNA, the CDR3 is TGTGCCAGTAGTAGAGACAGGGCCTCTAACTATGGCTACACCTTC. Together with reference TRBV19 and TRBJ1-2, the CDR3 gives the full variable domain: DGGITQSPKYLFRKEGQNVTLSCEQNLNHDAMYWYRQDPGQGLRLIYYSQIVNDFQKGDIAEGYSVSREKKESFPLTVTSAQKNPTAFYLCASSRDRASNYGYTFGSGTRLTVV.